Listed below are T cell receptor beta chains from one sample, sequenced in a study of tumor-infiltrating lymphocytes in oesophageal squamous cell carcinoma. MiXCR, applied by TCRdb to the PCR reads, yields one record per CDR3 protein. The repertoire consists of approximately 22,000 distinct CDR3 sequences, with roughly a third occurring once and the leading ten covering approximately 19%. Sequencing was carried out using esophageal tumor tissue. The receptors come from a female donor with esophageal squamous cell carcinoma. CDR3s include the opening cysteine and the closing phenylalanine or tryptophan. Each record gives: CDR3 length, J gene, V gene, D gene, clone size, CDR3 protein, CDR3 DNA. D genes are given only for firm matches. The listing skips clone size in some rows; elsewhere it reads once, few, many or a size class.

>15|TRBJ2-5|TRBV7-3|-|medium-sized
CASSLTGGIEETQYF
TGTGCCAGCAGCTTAACAGGAGGGATAGAAGAGACCCAGTACTTC
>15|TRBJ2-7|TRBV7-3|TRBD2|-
CASSFEASGSYEQYF
TGTGCCAGCAGCTTTGAGGCTAGCGGGAGTTACGAGCAGTACTTC
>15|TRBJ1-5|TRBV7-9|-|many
CASSLEGEGNQPQHF
TGTGCCAGCAGCTTAGAGGGGGAGGGCAATCAGCCCCAGCATTTT
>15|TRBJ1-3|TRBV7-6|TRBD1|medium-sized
CASSRGQGQGNTIYF
TGTGCCAGCAGCAGGGGACAGGGGCAAGGAAACACCATATATTTT
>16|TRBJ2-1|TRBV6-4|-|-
CAIRGNQGLSRNEQFF
TGTGCCATCAGGGGAAATCAGGGGTTGAGCAGGAATGAGCAGTTCTTC
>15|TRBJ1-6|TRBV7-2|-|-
CASSLETVENSPLHF
TGTGCCAGCAGCTTAGAGACCGTAGAAAATTCACCCCTCCACTTT
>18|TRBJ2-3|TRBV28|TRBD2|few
CASSRPPFGRAETGELYF
TGTGCCAGCAGTCGACCCCCTTTTGGGAGGGCCGAGACCGGGGAGCTGTATTTT
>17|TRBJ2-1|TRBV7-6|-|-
CASSLVHRAGFGNEQFF
TGTGCCAGCAGCTTAGTTCACAGGGCAGGGTTTGGTAATGAGCAGTTCTTC
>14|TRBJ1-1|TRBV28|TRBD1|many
CASRRTGVVTEAFF
TGTGCCAGCAGACGGACAGGGGTTGTCACTGAAGCTTTCTTT
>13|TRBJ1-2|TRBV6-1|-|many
CASGRGSYYGYTF
TGTGCCAGCGGTCGTGGCAGTTACTATGGCTACACCTTC
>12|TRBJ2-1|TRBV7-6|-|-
CASSLVGPEQFF
TGTGCCAGCAGCTTAGTAGGGCCAGAGCAGTTCTTC
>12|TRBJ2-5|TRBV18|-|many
CASSPPSGSQYF
TGTGCCAGCTCACCACCGTCAGGCTCCCAGTACTTC
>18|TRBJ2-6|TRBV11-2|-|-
CASSLRNPGISGANVLTF
TGTGCCAGCAGTTTAAGGAACCCCGGGATTTCTGGGGCCAACGTCCTGACTTTC
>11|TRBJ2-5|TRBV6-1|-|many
CASQAVGLQYF
TGTGCCAGCCAGGCGGTCGGCCTCCAGTACTTC
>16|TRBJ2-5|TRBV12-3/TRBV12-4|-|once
CASSLTVTLYQETQYF
TGTGCCAGCAGTTTGACAGTGACTTTGTACCAAGAGACCCAGTACTTC
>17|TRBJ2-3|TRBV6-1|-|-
CASSPQLGGAKRDTQYF
TGTGCCAGCAGTCCTCAGTTGGGGGGGGCTAAGAGAGATACGCAGTATTTT
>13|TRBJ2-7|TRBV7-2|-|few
CAGSLASENTQYF
TGTGCCGGCAGCTTAGCTAGCGAAAATACGCAGTACTTC
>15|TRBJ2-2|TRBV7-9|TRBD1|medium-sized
CASSFRDSSTGELFF
TGTGCCAGCAGCTTCCGGGACAGTTCCACCGGGGAGCTGTTTTTT
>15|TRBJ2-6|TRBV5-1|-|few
CASTWGSSGANVLTF
TGCGCCAGCACGTGGGGGAGCTCTGGGGCCAACGTCCTGACTTTC
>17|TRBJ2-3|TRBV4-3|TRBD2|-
CASNSKGLAVPTDTQYF
TGCGCCAGCAACTCCAAGGGACTAGCGGTTCCGACAGATACGCAGTATTTT
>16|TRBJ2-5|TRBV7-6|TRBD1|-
CASSLRWGQGFETQYF
TGTGCTAGCAGCTTGAGGTGGGGACAGGGTTTTGAGACCCAGTACTTC
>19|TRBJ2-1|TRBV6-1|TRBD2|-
CASRGGGTRGGGSYNEQFF
TGTGCCAGCAGGGGGGGCGGGACTAGGGGTGGCGGCTCCTACAATGAGCAGTTCTTC
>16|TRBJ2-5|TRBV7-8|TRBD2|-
CASTLVGGGARETQYF
TGTGCCAGCACCCTAGTGGGCGGGGGGGCTAGGGAGACCCAGTACTTC
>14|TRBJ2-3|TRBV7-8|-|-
CASSLGASTDTQYF
TGTGCCAGCAGCTTAGGGGCTAGCACAGATACGCAGTATTTT
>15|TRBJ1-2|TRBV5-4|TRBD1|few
CASSLRTGTGYGYTF
TGTGCCAGCAGCTTGAGAACCGGGACAGGATATGGCTACACCTTC
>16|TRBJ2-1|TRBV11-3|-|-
CASSLRVGLRHNEQFF
TGTGCCAGCAGCTTGCGCGTCGGGTTACGGCACAATGAGCAGTTCTTC
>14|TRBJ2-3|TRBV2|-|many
CASSDDDSPDTQYF
TGTGCCAGCAGTGATGACGATAGCCCAGATACGCAGTATTTT
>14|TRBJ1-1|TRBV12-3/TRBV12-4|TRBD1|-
CASSDRDLNTEAFF
TGTGCCAGCAGTGACAGGGACTTGAACACTGAAGCTTTCTTT
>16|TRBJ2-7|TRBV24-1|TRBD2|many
CATSDKSSGKVGEQYF
TGTGCCACCAGTGATAAGAGCAGCGGGAAAGTTGGCGAGCAGTACTTC
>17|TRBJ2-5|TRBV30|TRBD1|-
CAWSKQDRGRTQETQYF
TGTGCCTGGAGCAAACAAGACAGGGGTAGGACGCAAGAGACCCAGTACTTC
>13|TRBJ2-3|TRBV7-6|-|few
CASSLIFWDTQYF
TGTGCCAGCAGCTTAATCTTCTGGGATACGCAGTATTTT
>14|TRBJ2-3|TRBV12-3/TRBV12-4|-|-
CASSLGLRTDTQYF
TGTGCCAGCAGTTTGGGACTGCGCACAGATACGCAGTATTTT
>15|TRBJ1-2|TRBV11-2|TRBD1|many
CASSLQVTGVYGYTF
TGTGCCAGCAGCTTACAAGTGACAGGGGTCTATGGCTACACCTTC